The 13 T cell receptor beta chains below come from one sample, sequenced in a study of T-cell memory formation after mild COVID-19. TCRdb itself ran the 5' RACE reads through MiXCR, one entry per CDR3 protein. The repertoire includes almost 550,000 distinct CDR3 sequences, roughly 22% of them detected once, and around 13% sits in the top ten. The sample taken for sequencing was PBMCs or a T cell subset sorted from them (not recorded which). The receptors were sampled from an adult woman who had mild COVID-19 (a few samples of this study predate the infection). Cell type and time point are not known.

For the CDR3, the DNA is TGTGCCAGCAGTTACTCGTACCGCGGCACTGAAGCTTTCTTT. It specifies CASSYSYRGTEAFF. V and J are TRBV6-5 and TRBJ1-1; D remains ambiguous. The CDR3 contains 14 residues. V lost 0 bases, J lost 4 bases, and 9 bases lay in between. Germline-derived CDR1 and CDR2 are MNHEY and SVGAGI.

In its sample, this clonotype was seen a few times. The J gene is TRBJ2-5, the V gene TRBV13; 11 nucleotides align to TRBD2. CDR3 size: 17 residues. V was pared by 2 bases and J by 3 bases, with 8 bases of the junction left unmatched. CDR1 is PRHDT, CDR2 FYEKMQ, per germline (reference sequence). DNA for the CDR3: TGTGCCAGCAGCTTATCTCCACTAGCGGGGGTAGAAGAGACCCAGTACTTC. This codes for CASSLSPLAGVEETQYF.

The gene calls are TRBV5-1 and TRBJ2-1; TRBD2 matches at 7 bases. Germline V CDR1 and CDR2: SGHRS, YFSETQ. The CDR3 length is 15 residues. The junction had 9 bases not matched to a gene; V was cut back by 0 bases and J by 9 bases. CDR3 amino acids: CASSLGSGKWVEQFF. In DNA form, the CDR3 reads TGCGCCAGCAGCTTGGGCAGCGGGAAATGGGTTGAGCAGTTCTTC.

This clonotype turned up a few times. The chain joins TRBV19 to TRBJ1-6; a possible D gene is TRBD1 (5 bases). The germline V gene encodes CDR1 LNHDA and CDR2 SQIVND (reference sequence). V was clipped by 3 bases and J by 3 bases, with 12 bases between them. The CDR3 runs to 16 residues. This CDR3 reads CASSMQGADYNSPLHF. The DNA for the CDR3 is TGTGCCAGTAGTATGCAAGGGGCGGACTATAATTCACCCCTCCACTTT. The variable domain in full, with the rest retrieved from reference TRBV19 and TRBJ1-6, is DGGITQSPKYLFRKEGQNVTLSCEQNLNHDAMYWYRQDPGQGLRLIYYSQIVNDFQKGDIAEGYSVSREKKESFPLTVTSAQKNPTAFYLCASSMQGADYNSPLHFGNGTRLTVT.

This clonotype appeared a few times. The chain joins TRBV3-1 to TRBJ1-4, with D hard to call. The V end was cut by 0 bases, the J end by 2 bases, with 19 bases between. CDR1 and CDR2 from the germline V gene are LGHDT and YNNKEL (reference sequence). The CDR3 runs to 19 residues. The DNA of the CDR3 is TGTGCCAGCAGCCAAGAGGAAGTGGCAGGACCATCGACTAATGAAAAACTGTTTTTT. It codes for CASSQEEVAGPSTNEKLFF.

This clonotype was counted between two and nine times. This chain uses TRBV5-1 with TRBJ2-7, with D tentatively TRBD1 (6 bases). Germline CDR1 is SGHRS and CDR2 is YFSETQ. The CDR3 is 15 amino acids. The ends were cut back, 1 base at V and 5 bases at J, with 16 bases in the middle. The CDR3 is CASSLFQGISDEQYF. In nucleotides, the CDR3 is TGCGCCAGCAGCTTGTTCCAGGGGATTTCCGACGAGCAGTACTTC.

The J gene is TRBJ1-2, the V gene TRBV5-4, with 7 positions matching TRBD1. This CDR3 is built from 14 residues. The ends lost 4 bases at V and 5 bases at J; junction bases unmatched: 8. The germline V gene has CDR1 SGHNT and CDR2 YYREEE (reference sequence). CDR3 region: CASSPGQAPYGYTF. The CDR3 DNA reads as TGTGCCAGCAGCCCCGGACAGGCCCCATATGGCTACACCTTC.

The chain employs TRBV19 and TRBJ2-2; 9 nucleotides agree with TRBD1. This CDR3 has 15 amino acids. V trimming: 5 bases; J trimming: 4 bases; junction bases outside the gene matches: 5. The germline V gene encodes CDR1 LNHDA and CDR2 SQIVND (reference sequence). CDR3 region: CASSPQGAGTGELFF. The CDR3 nucleotides are TGTGCCAGTAGTCCACAGGGGGCTGGCACCGGGGAGCTGTTTTTT.

This clonotype was seen more than once but under ten times. J is TRBJ2-7 and V is TRBV5-4; 8 positions match TRBD1. The V gene's germline CDR1 is SGHNT and CDR2 YYREEE (reference sequence). Germline trimming cut 3 bases from V and 2 bases from J; bases unmatched to any gene: 10. The CDR3 loop spans 16 amino acids. The CDR3 reads CASSSGQGAGPYEQYF. The CDR3 DNA is TGTGCCAGCAGCTCTGGACAGGGAGCCGGACCCTACGAGCAGTACTTC.

The chain recombines TRBV29-1 with TRBJ1-2; no reliable D call. V was trimmed by 6 bases and J by 0 bases, leaving 20 bases between them. This CDR3 is built from 16 residues. The V gene's germline CDR1 is SQVTM and CDR2 ANQGSEA. CDR3 nucleotide sequence: TGCAGCGTCATCCCCTGGGAAGGTAATGCTAACTATGGCTACACCTTC. It specifies CSVIPWEGNANYGYTF.

This chain connects TRBV7-3 to TRBJ2-2; D tentatively fits TRBD1 or TRBD2 (5 bases each). CDR1 and CDR2 (germline): SGHTA, FQGTGA. The CDR3 covers 16 residues. V was shortened by 0 bases and J by 3 bases, with 11 bases between the two germline ends. CDR3 loop: CASSLTGGSDTGELFF. CDR3 DNA: TGTGCCAGCAGCTTAACTGGGGGTAGCGACACCGGGGAGCTGTTTTTT.

The chain links TRBV5-1 to TRBJ2-2; 8 bases align to TRBD2. V lost 2 bases and J lost 4; bases outside the gene matches: 4. The CDR3 consists of 15 residues. Germline-derived CDR1 and CDR2 are SGHRS and YFSETQ. As DNA, the CDR3 is TGCGCCAGCAGCTTCGCAAGCGGGGGCACCGGGGAGCTGTTTTTT. Translation gives CASSFASGGTGELFF.

The chain carries TRBV12-3 or TRBV12-4 and TRBJ2-1, with 11 bases fitting TRBD2. J gave up 7 bases and V 6 bases, and 5 bases lay outside the gene matches. The CDR3 contains 14 residues. In DNA form, the CDR3 reads TGTGCCAGCAGCACCGGGACTAGCGGTAATGAGCAGTTCTTC. Residues: CASSTGTSGNEQFF.